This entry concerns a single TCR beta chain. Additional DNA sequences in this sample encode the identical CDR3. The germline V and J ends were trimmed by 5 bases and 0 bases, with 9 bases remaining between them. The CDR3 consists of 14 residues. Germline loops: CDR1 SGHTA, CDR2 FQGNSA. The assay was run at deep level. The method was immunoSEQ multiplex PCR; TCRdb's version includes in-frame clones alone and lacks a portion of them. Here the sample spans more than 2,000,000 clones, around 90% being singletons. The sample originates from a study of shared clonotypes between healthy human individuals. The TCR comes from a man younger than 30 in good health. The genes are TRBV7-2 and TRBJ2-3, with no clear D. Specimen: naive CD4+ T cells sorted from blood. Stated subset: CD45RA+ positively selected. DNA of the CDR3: TGTGCCAGCAGCCCCGGGCTAAGCACAGATACGCAGTATTTT. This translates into CASSPGLSTDTQYF.